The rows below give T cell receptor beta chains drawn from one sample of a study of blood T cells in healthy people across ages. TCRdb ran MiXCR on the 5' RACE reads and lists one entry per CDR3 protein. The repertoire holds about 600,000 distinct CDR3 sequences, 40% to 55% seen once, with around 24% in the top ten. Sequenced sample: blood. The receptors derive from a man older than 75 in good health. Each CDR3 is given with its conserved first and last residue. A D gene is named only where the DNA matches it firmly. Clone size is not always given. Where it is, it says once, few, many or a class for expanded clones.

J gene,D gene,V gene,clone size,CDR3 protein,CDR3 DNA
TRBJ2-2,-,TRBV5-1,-,CASSLASGLTGELFF,TGCGCCAGCAGCTTGGCTTCAGGACTAACCGGGGAGCTGTTTTTT
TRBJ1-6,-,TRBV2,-,CASRQGRTPLHF,TGTGCCAGCAGACAAGGGAGGACACCCCTCCACTTT
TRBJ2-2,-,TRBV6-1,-,CASSRDIGVGNTGELFF,TGTGCCAGCAGTCGGGATATCGGTGTAGGGAACACCGGGGAGCTGTTTTTT
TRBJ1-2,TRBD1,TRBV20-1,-,CSAWTGNNYGYTF,TGCAGTGCATGGACAGGGAATAACTATGGCTACACCTTC
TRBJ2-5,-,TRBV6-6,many,CASSALSGQYQETQYF,TGTGCCAGCAGCGCCCTGAGCGGTCAATACCAAGAGACCCAGTACTTC
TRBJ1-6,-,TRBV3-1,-,CASSQVRNSPLHF,TGTGCCAGCAGCCAAGTAAGAAATTCACCCCTCCACTTT
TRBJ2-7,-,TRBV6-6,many,CASSHHGDGSYEQYF,TGTGCCAGCAGTCACCATGGGGACGGATCCTACGAGCAGTACTTC
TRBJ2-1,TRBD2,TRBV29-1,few,CSASTSGRGEQFF,TGCAGCGCTTCGACTAGCGGGAGAGGGGAGCAGTTCTTC
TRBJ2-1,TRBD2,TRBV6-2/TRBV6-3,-,CASSYAAGARVNEQFF,TGTGCCAGCAGTTACGCGGCGGGAGCACGGGTCAATGAGCAGTTCTTC
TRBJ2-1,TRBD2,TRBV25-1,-,CASSDSGRGSYNEQFF,TGTGCCAGCAGTGATAGCGGGAGAGGGTCCTACAATGAGCAGTTCTTC
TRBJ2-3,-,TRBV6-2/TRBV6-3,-,CASTEGGFTDTQYF,TGTGCCAGCACCGAAGGAGGTTTCACAGATACGCAGTATTTT
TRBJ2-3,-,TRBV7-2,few,CASSMLARPQQYF,TGTGCCAGCAGCATGCTAGCGCGGCCACAGCAGTATTTT
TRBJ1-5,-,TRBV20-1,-,CSAKSTDNQPQHF,TGCAGTGCTAAATCGACAGACAATCAGCCCCAGCATTTT
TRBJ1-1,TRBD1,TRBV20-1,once,CSAERRQGIREAFF,TGCAGTGCCGAACGACGACAGGGGATTCGGGAGGCTTTCTTT
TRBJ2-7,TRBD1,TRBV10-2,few,CASSESTQGVDYEQYF,TGCGCCAGCAGTGAGTCAACACAGGGGGTGGACTACGAGCAGTACTTC
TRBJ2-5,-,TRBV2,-,CASTRLTYSPETQYF,TGTGCCAGCACCCGACTAACTTATTCGCCAGAGACCCAGTACTTC
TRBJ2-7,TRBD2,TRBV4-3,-,CASSQDRPLSGRTEQYF,TGCGCCAGCAGCCAAGATCGCCCTCTTAGCGGGAGGACCGAGCAGTACTTC
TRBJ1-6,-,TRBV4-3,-,CASSQDLVNSPLHF,TGCGCCAGCAGCCAAGATTTGGTGAATTCACCCCTCCACTTT
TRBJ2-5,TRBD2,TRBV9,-,CASSPRGGSSYNEQYF,TGTGCCAGCAGCCCTCGCGGGGGGAGCTCCTACAATGAGCAGTACTTC
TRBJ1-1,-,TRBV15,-,CATSRDGANTEAFF,TGTGCCACCAGCAGAGATGGGGCAAACACTGAAGCTTTCTTT
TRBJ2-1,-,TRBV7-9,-,CASSLMIRYEQFF,TGTGCCAGCAGCCTGATGATCCGCTATGAGCAGTTCTTC
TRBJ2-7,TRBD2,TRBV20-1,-,CSARDRSRLAGSMGSYEQYF,TGCAGTGCTAGAGATCGTTCAAGACTAGCGGGCTCTATGGGGAGCTACGAGCAGTACTTC
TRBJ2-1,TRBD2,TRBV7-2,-,CASSLVVTSGGNEQFF,TGTGCCAGCAGCTTAGTTGTTACTAGCGGGGGTAATGAGCAGTTCTTC
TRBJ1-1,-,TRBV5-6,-,CASSLLRQANTEAFF,TGTGCCAGCAGCTTGTTACGGCAAGCGAACACTGAAGCTTTCTTT
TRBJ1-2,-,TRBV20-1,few,CSARTVVYGYTF,TGCAGTGCTCGAACAGTCGTCTATGGCTACACCTTC
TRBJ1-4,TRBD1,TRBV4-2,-,CASSPKGTENEKLFF,TGTGCCAGCAGCCCTAAGGGGACAGAGAATGAAAAACTGTTTTTT
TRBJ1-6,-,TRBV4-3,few,CASSQDVSRNSPLHF,TGCGCCAGCAGCCAAGATGTGTCGAGGAATTCACCCCTCCACTTT
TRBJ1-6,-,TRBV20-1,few,CSAKVPGLFSPLHF,TGCAGTGCCAAGGTTCCCGGGTTATTCTCACCCCTCCACTTT
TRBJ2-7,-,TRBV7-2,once,CASTPWAGTPSYEQYF,TGTGCCAGCACCCCCTGGGCGGGCACCCCATCCTACGAGCAGTACTTC
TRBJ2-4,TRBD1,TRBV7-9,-,CASSSTGTGGVQYF,TGTGCCAGCAGCTCGACCGGGACAGGGGGTGTTCAGTACTTC
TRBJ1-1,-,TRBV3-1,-,CASSQARGTEAFF,TGTGCCAGCAGCCAAGCAAGGGGGACGGAAGCTTTCTTT
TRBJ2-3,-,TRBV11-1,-,CASSLRGSFGSYSPVTDTQYF,TGTGCCAGCAGCTTAAGGGGGTCGTTCGGGAGTTATTCACCGGTGACAGATACGCAGTATTTT
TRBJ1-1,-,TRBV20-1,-,CSAKKGGTEAFF,TGCAGTGCAAAGAAGGGCGGGACTGAAGCTTTCTTT
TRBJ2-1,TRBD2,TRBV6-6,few,CASNPLAYDEQFF,TGTGCCAGCAACCCACTAGCGTACGATGAGCAGTTCTTC
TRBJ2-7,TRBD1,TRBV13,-,CASSLTGDPSYEQYF,TGTGCCAGCAGCCTTACAGGGGACCCCTCCTACGAGCAGTACTTC
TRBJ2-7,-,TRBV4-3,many,CASSQGTADYEQYF,TGCGCCAGCAGCCAAGGGACCGCAGACTACGAGCAGTACTTC
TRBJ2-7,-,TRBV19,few,CASSIGRETYEQYF,TGTGCCAGTAGTATAGGGAGAGAAACCTACGAGCAGTACTTC
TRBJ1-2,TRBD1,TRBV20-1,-,CSATQGDYGYTF,TGCAGTGCTACACAGGGGGACTATGGCTACACCTTC
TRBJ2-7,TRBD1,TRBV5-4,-,CASSSSGTEYEQYF,TGTGCCAGCAGCAGCTCCGGGACAGAATACGAGCAGTACTTC
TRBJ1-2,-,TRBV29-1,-,CSVDSGRTVGYTF,TGCAGCGTTGACTCAGGGCGCACTGTGGGCTACACCTTC
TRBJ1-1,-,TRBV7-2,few,CASSLAGGGTEAFF,TGTGCCAGCAGCTTAGCGGGCGGGGGGACTGAAGCTTTCTTT
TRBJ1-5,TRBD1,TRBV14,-,CASSQDRGTGTVNQPQHF,TGTGCCAGCAGCCAAGATAGGGGGACAGGGACGGTCAATCAGCCCCAGCATTTT
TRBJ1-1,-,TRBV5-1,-,CASSGYGGNTEAFF,TGCGCCAGCAGCGGATACGGAGGGAACACTGAAGCTTTCTTT
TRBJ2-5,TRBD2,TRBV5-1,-,CASSLGGGLVQETQYF,TGCGCCAGCAGCTTGGGGGGGGGACTAGTCCAAGAGACCCAGTACTTC
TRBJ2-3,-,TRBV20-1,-,CSARDVGLRPEQYF,TGCAGTGCTAGAGATGTAGGACTTAGGCCGGAGCAGTATTTT
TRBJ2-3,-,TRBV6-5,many,CASSRQGPQGSDTQYF,TGTGCCAGCAGTAGGCAGGGGCCCCAGGGGTCAGATACGCAGTATTTT
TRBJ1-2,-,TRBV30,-,CAWSWGQGYTF,TGTGCCTGGAGTTGGGGTCAGGGCTACACCTTC
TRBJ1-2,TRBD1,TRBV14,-,CASSHDRGARRTF,TGTGCCAGCAGCCACGACAGGGGCGCCCGGCGCACCTTC
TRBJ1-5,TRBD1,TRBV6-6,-,CASSAPGTGLSNQPQHF,TGTGCCAGCAGCGCTCCCGGGACAGGGCTGAGCAATCAGCCCCAGCATTTT
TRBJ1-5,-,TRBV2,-,CASLGRGNQPQHF,TGTGCCAGCCTGGGTAGGGGGAATCAGCCCCAGCATTTT
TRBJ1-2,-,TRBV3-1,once,CASSRVDSGYTF,TGTGCCAGCAGCCGAGTAGACAGCGGCTACACCTTC
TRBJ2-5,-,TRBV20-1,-,CSAEAGGGKQETQYF,TGCAGTGCCGAGGCTGGGGGCGGTAAACAAGAGACCCAGTACTTC
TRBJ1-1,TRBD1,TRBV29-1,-,CSVRQGHVEAFF,TGCAGCGTGCGACAGGGACATGTAGAAGCTTTCTTT
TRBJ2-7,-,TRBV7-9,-,CASSATIRDEQYF,TGTGCCAGCAGTGCCACTATACGGGACGAGCAGTACTTC
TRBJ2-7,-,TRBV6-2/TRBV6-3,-,CASSYSQGASEQYF,TGTGCCAGCAGTTACTCCCAGGGAGCCAGCGAGCAGTACTTC